A selection of T cell receptor beta chains follows, all from one sample in a study of blood T cell repertoires in COVID-19. Method: immunoSEQ multiplex PCR; TCRdb's copy keeps in-frame clones and lacks some. The table shows fewer than 150,000 clones, with less than 80% occurring only once. Input material: peripheral blood. Receptor source: a man aged 50-59 years with acute or convalescent COVID-19. The CDR3 runs from the conserved cysteine through the conserved F or W. The D gene is left open where the match is weak. Clone size is not always given. Where it is, it says once, few, many or a class for expanded clones.

J	D	V	size	DNA	CDR3
TRBJ2-7	-	TRBV5-1	few	TGCGCCAGCAGCTTGATGACAGCCTCCTACGAGCAGTACTTC	CASSLMTASYEQYF
TRBJ1-3	TRBD1	TRBV6-5	-	TGTGCCAGCAGCTGGGACAGTTCTGGAAACACCATATATTTT	CASSWDSSGNTIYF
TRBJ1-3	-	TRBV4-1	few	TGCGCCAGCAGCCAAGAAGCAGTGTCCGGGAACACCATATATTTT	CASSQEAVSGNTIYF
TRBJ1-1	TRBD1	TRBV6-2/TRBV6-3	-	TGTGCCAGCAGCGGCATGGGACAGGGGGGACGGAACACTGAAGCTTTCTTT	CASSGMGQGGRNTEAFF
TRBJ2-7	TRBD1	TRBV19	-	TGTGCCAGTAGTATATACGGGACAGACTCCTACGAGCAGTACTTC	CASSIYGTDSYEQYF
TRBJ2-7	-	TRBV4-2	many	TGTGCCAGCAGCTCTAGCTACGAGCAGTACTTC	CASSSSYEQYF
TRBJ2-3	-	TRBV7-9	once	TGTGCCAGCAGCTTCCCATACGAAGACAGGAGAGACACAGATACGCAGTATTTT	CASSFPYEDRRDTDTQYF
TRBJ2-3	-	TRBV7-8	once	TGTGCCAGCAGCTTAGTTGCGGGCCACAGCACAGATACGCAGTATTTT	CASSLVAGHSTDTQYF
TRBJ2-1	-	TRBV20-1	-	TGCAGTGCTAGTGGGACTCAAAATTCCTACAATGAGCAGTTCTTC	CSASGTQNSYNEQFF
TRBJ2-5	-	TRBV30	-	TGTGCCTGGAGTGCCGACACTAGCCTCCGGGTGACCCAGTACTTC	CAWSADTSLRVTQYF
TRBJ2-7	-	TRBV11-1	-	TGTGCCAGCAGTTCTTCCTACGAGCAGTACTTC	CASSSSYEQYF
TRBJ2-5	TRBD1	TRBV15	-	TGTGCCACCAGCAGAGATCGGGGACAGGGTCGGGAGACCCAGTACTTC	CATSRDRGQGRETQYF
TRBJ1-4	-	TRBV5-4	-	TGTGCCAGCAGCTCTTGGGGCTCCGAAGAAAAACTGTTTTTT	CASSSWGSEEKLFF
TRBJ1-6	-	TRBV3-1/TRBV3-2	-	TGTGCCAGCAGCCAGGGGGCTCTCAGGTCACCCCTCCACTTT	CASSQGALRSPLHF
TRBJ1-3	TRBD1	TRBV11-2	-	TGTGCCAGCAGCTTAGCAGGGGGCGTGGACACCATATATTTT	CASSLAGGVDTIYF
TRBJ2-7	-	TRBV21-1	-	TGTGCCAGCAGCAAAGCGCCCTGGACAGGGTGGGGATACGAGCAGTACTTC	CASSKAPWTGWGYEQYF
TRBJ2-7	-	TRBV19	-	TGTGCCAGTAGTATAGGGGGACTGGGCTACGAGCAGTACTTC	CASSIGGLGYEQYF
TRBJ2-2	-	TRBV21-1	-	TGTGCCAGCAGCAAAGGACGGGTAAACACCGGGGAGCTGTTTTTT	CASSKGRVNTGELFF
TRBJ2-1	-	TRBV5-1	-	TGCGCCAGCAGTCCCCTGGAGAATGAGCAGTTCTTC	CASSPLENEQFF
TRBJ2-4	TRBD2	TRBV15	-	TGTGCCACCAGCCAGGAGGCGGGGGTAAAAAACATTCAGTACTTC	CATSQEAGVKNIQYF
TRBJ1-2	TRBD1	TRBV5-6	-	TGTGCCAGCAGGGGTTGGACAGGGGGCGGCGGCTATGGCTACACCTTC	CASRGWTGGGGYGYTF
TRBJ2-2	TRBD1	TRBV2	-	TGTGCCAGCAGTGAGAGGACAGGGGGCACCGGGGAGCTGTTTTTT	CASSERTGGTGELFF
TRBJ2-3	-	TRBV29-1	-	TGCAGCGTTGCTAGGGGGAATACGCAGTATTTT	CSVARGNTQYF
TRBJ2-5	TRBD1	TRBV28	-	TGTGCCAGCAGCAATCTCGGACAGGAAGAGACCCAGTACTTC	CASSNLGQEETQYF
TRBJ1-1	TRBD1	TRBV6-1	-	TGTGCCAGCAGTGAAGTGGAGGGGGCGACTGAAGCTTTCTTT	CASSEVEGATEAFF
TRBJ1-1	TRBD1	TRBV19	-	TGTGCCAGCAGGACAGGGAACACTGAAGCTTTCTTT	CASRTGNTEAFF
TRBJ2-2	TRBD2	TRBV7-3	-	TGTGCCAGCAGCCAGCGGGGAACGAACACCGGGGAGCTGTTTTTT	CASSQRGTNTGELFF
TRBJ1-1	-	TRBV27	-	TGTGCCAGCAGGCGAAGGGGGGAGGGTGAAGCTTTCTTT	CASRRRGEGEAFF
TRBJ2-3	TRBD1	TRBV5-1	-	TGCGCCAGCGTTCTACAGGGGGCGAGGACAGATACGCAGTATTTT	CASVLQGARTDTQYF
TRBJ1-6	-	TRBV12-3/TRBV12-4	-	TGTGCCAGCAAAACAGCCTATTCACCCCTCCACTTT	CASKTAYSPLHF
TRBJ1-2	TRBD1	TRBV7-9	-	TGTGCCAGCAGCCCGGGACAGGACTATGGCTACACCTTC	CASSPGQDYGYTF
TRBJ2-2	TRBD2	TRBV19	-	TGTGCCAGTAGTATAGCTAGCGGGGGGGCCGGGGAGCTGTTTTTT	CASSIASGGAGELFF
TRBJ2-1	-	TRBV7-9	-	TGTGCCAGCAGTACTAAATCGGGGCAGTTCTTC	CASSTKSGQFF
TRBJ2-1	TRBD2	TRBV7-7	once	TGTGCCAGCAGCCCGACTAGCGGGGGTCCCGGGGAGCAGTTCTTC	CASSPTSGGPGEQFF
TRBJ2-1	TRBD2	TRBV27	-	TGTGCCAGCAGTTCGCGGGGGGGTTTAAATGAGCAGTTCTTC	CASSSRGGLNEQFF
TRBJ2-7	-	TRBV10-3	-	TGTGCCATCAGGGTGGGGCAAAACTCCTACGAGCAGTACTTC	CAIRVGQNSYEQYF
TRBJ2-3	-	TRBV5-1	-	TGCGCCAGCAGCAGGTCGGGAGTGCCAGATACGCAGTATTTT	CASSRSGVPDTQYF
TRBJ2-1	TRBD2	TRBV7-2	-	TGTGCCAGCAGCTTAGTTGGGACTAGCGGTTTCAATGAGCAGTTCTTC	CASSLVGTSGFNEQFF
TRBJ1-1	-	TRBV5-4	-	TGTGCCAGCAGCCCGGGGATAAACACTGAAGCTTTCTTT	CASSPGINTEAFF
TRBJ2-7	TRBD1	TRBV12-3/TRBV12-4	-	TGTGCCAGCAGTCGACAGGGCGCCTACGAGCAGTACTTC	CASSRQGAYEQYF
TRBJ1-5	-	TRBV6-5	-	TGTGCCAGCAGGGGCTACGACCCTCTTGAGCCCCAGCATTTT	CASRGYDPLEPQHF
TRBJ2-7	-	TRBV5-3	few	TGTGCCAGAAGCTTGGGGGGGACACCGACCTACGAGCAGTACTTC	CARSLGGTPTYEQYF
TRBJ1-1	TRBD1	TRBV2	-	TGTGCCAGCAGGGGGGACAGCCGTATGAACACTGAAGCTTTCTTT	CASRGDSRMNTEAFF
TRBJ1-3	-	TRBV15	-	TGTGCCACCAAGTTCGGCTCTGGAAACACCATATATTTT	CATKFGSGNTIYF
TRBJ2-7	TRBD2	TRBV29-1	few	TGCAGCGCAAAGCGGGAAGGGTACGAGCAGTACTTC	CSAKREGYEQYF
TRBJ1-4	TRBD1	TRBV7-9	few	TGTGCCAGCAGCCATGATTACAGGGGCGAGGGTGAAAAACTGTTTTTT	CASSHDYRGEGEKLFF
TRBJ2-5	-	TRBV6-5	-	TGTGCCAGCAGCGCTACTCCGTCAGAGACCCAGTACTTC	CASSATPSETQYF